The 10 T cell receptor beta chains presented below share a single source sample, sequenced in a study of blood T cells in healthy people across ages. Then a second PCR, running roughly 7 to 11 cycles, was carried out with a sample-barcoded 5' primer and a J-beta primer mix. TCRdb fed the 5' RACE reads into MiXCR, producing one record per CDR3 protein. Among over 950,000 distinct CDR3 sequences listed, 45% to 60% were seen once. The source material was blood. The source of these receptors is a woman aged 55 to 70 in good health.

This clonotype was recorded a few times. CDR3 DNA: TGTGCCAGCAGCCCCACTAGCCGGGTATCCGAGCAGTACTTC. This sequence encodes CASSPTSRVSEQYF. The chain is built from TRBV3-1 and TRBJ2-7, with D possibly being TRBD2 (6 bases). The length of the CDR3 is 14 residues. Germline CDR1 reads LGHDT; CDR2 reads YNNKEL (reference sequence). V lost 4 bases, J lost 6 bases, and 16 bases lay in between.

Regarding this clonotype: This may come from a read error, since a much larger clone is one base off. The chain employs TRBV29-1 and TRBJ2-5, with D perhaps TRBD1 (6 bases). The CDR3 spans 13 residues. Germline V CDR1 and CDR2: SQVTM, ANQGSEA. The CDR3 is CSVERDNQETRYF. The CDR3 DNA reads TGCAGCGTTGAACGGGACAACCAAGAGACCCGGTACTTC.

The V gene is TRBV28, the J gene TRBJ2-7; D may be TRBD1 (5 bases). The germline V and J ends were trimmed by 1 base and 6 bases, with 7 bases remaining between them. The V gene's germline CDR1 is MDHEN and CDR2 SYDVKM. The CDR3 covers 12 residues. CDR3 bases: TGTGCCAGCAGTTTATACAGGCGCGAGCAGTACTTC. This translates into CASSLYRREQYF.

This clonotype has a handful of counts. The CDR3 loop reads CASSLELADFTDTQYF. The DNA of the CDR3 is TGTGCCAGCAGTTTGGAACTAGCGGATTTCACAGATACGCAGTATTTT. V gene TRBV28 combines with J gene TRBJ2-3; 8 positions agree with TRBD2. CDR1 and CDR2 (germline): MDHEN, SYDVKM. This CDR3 is built from 16 residues. The junction had 7 bases not matched to a gene; V was cut back by 3 bases and J by 2 bases.

This clonotype was counted between two and nine times. V is TRBV6-6 and J is TRBJ2-4; 9 bases map to TRBD2. Gene TRBJ2-7 matches the end of the DNA better, so the J call may be wrong. Germline CDR1 and CDR2: MNHNY and SVGAGI (reference sequence). This CDR3 region has 15 residues. CDR3 region: CASSSQTSGTYEQYF. CDR3 nucleotides: TGTGCCAGCAGTTCCCAGACTAGCGGAACCTACGAGCAGTACTTC.

V is TRBV7-3 and J is TRBJ2-5, with 9 bases identical to TRBD2. Per germline, CDR1 SGHTA and CDR2 FQGTGA. Trimming at V came to 5 bases and at J to 5 bases, leaving 15 bases not matched to a gene. The CDR3 sequence is 17 residues long. This chain's CDR3 is CASSQAGLAGKHETQYF. In DNA form, the CDR3 reads TGTGCCAGCAGCCAAGCCGGGCTAGCGGGAAAGCACGAGACCCAGTACTTC.

V is TRBV12-3 or TRBV12-4 and J is TRBJ2-6; D possibly corresponds to TRBD2 (5 bases). Trimming removed 4 bases from V and 1 base from J, with 14 bases in between. The CDR3 covers 17 residues. The CDR3 loop reads CASSSRLRASGANVLTF. In DNA, the CDR3 is TGTGCCAGCAGTTCACGGTTGCGGGCATCTGGGGCCAACGTCCTGACTTTC.

This clonotype was observed once. V and J are TRBV5-1 and TRBJ2-1, with 8 nucleotides matching TRBD2. V trimming: 4 bases; J trimming: 10 bases; junction bases outside the gene matches: 13. CDR1 and CDR2 (germline): SGHRS, YFSETQ. This CDR3 is built from 15 residues. In DNA form, the CDR3 reads TGCGCCAGCAGCCCCGGACGAGCGGGAGTGGGCGAGCAGTTCTTC. It encodes CASSPGRAGVGEQFF.

This clonotype appeared a few times. The genes are TRBV4-1 and TRBJ2-6; tentatively, D is TRBD1 (5 bases). Trimming removed 1 base at V and 2 bases at J, with 12 bases between. The CDR3 has 17 amino acids. CDR1 is MGHRA, CDR2 YSYEKL, per germline. DNA of the CDR3: TGCGCCAGCAGCCAAGTTTCTGTCAGGGCTGGGGCCAACGTCCTGACTTTC. Protein product: CASSQVSVRAGANVLTF.

This clonotype has just a few counts. The chain employs TRBV29-1 and TRBJ2-7; tentative D call: TRBD2 (6 bases). Trimming pared 1 base from V and 3 bases from J, leaving 16 bases between. The germline gives CDR1 SQVTM, CDR2 ANQGSEA. The CDR3 spans 15 residues. In DNA, the CDR3 is TGCAGCGTTGAAGTTGCCGGGGGAAAGAACTACGAGCAGTACTTC. Encoded protein: CSVEVAGGKNYEQYF.